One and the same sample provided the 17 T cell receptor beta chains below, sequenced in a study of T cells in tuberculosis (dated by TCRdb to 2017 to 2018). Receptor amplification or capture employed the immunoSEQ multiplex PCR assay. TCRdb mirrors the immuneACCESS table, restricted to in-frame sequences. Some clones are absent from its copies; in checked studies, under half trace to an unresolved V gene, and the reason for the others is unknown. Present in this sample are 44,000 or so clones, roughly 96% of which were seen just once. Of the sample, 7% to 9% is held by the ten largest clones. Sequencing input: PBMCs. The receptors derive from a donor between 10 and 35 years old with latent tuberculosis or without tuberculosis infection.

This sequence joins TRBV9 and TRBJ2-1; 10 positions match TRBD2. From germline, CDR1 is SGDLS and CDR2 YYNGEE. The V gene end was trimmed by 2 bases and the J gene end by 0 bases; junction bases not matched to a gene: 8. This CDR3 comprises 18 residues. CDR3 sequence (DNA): TGTGCCAGCAGCGTCTCAGCGGGAGGGCCTAACTCCTACAATGAGCAGTTCTTC. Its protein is CASSVSAGGPNSYNEQFF.

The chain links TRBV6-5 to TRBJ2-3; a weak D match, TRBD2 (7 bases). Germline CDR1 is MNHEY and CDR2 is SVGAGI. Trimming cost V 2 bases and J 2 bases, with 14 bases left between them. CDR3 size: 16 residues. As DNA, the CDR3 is TGTGCCAGCAGTTACAGGGGGGGCATTGACACAGATACGCAGTATTTT. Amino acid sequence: CASSYRGGIDTDTQYF.

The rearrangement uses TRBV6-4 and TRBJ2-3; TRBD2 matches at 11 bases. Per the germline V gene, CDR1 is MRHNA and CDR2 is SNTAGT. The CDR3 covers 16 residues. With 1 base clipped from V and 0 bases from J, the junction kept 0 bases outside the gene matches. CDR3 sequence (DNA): TGTGCCAGCAGTGACTGGACTAGCGGGAGCACAGATACGCAGTATTTT. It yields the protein CASSDWTSGSTDTQYF.

The DNA of the CDR3 is TGTGCCAGCAGCCAAGAACAGACCTATGGCTACACCTTC. It yields the protein CASSQEQTYGYTF. This chain links TRBV4-2 with TRBJ1-2, with D uncertain. Germline lookup yields CDR1 LGHNA and CDR2 YNFKEQ. Trimming took off 0 bases at V and 4 bases at J, with 6 bases between the two ends. This CDR3 is 13 amino acids long.

The CDR3 loop reads CASSLGQGNYGYTF. The CDR3 DNA reads TGTGCCAGCAGCTTAGGACAGGGGAACTATGGCTACACCTTC. The chain recombines TRBV13 with TRBJ1-2; TRBD1 agrees at 7 bases. The CDR3 runs 14 residues. Trimming cost V 0 bases and J 2 bases; bases outside gene matches: 0. Per the germline V gene, CDR1 is PRHDT and CDR2 is FYEKMQ (reference sequence).

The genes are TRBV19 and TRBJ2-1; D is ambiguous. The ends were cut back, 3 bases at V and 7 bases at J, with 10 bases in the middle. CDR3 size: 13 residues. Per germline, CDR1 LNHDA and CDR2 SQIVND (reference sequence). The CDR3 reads CASSIRLTNEQFF. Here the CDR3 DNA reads TGTGCCAGTAGTATTAGACTCACGAATGAGCAGTTCTTC.

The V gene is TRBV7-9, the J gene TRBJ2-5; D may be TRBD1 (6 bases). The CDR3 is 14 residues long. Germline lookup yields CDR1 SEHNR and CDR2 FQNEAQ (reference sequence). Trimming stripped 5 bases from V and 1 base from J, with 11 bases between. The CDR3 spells CASSRDRIQETQYF. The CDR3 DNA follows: TGTGCCAGCAGCCGAGACAGGATCCAAGAGACCCAGTACTTC.

The CDR3 loop reads CASRPQGARTEAFF. The CDR3 coding sequence is TGTGCCAGTAGGCCTCAGGGGGCACGGACTGAAGCTTTCTTT. The gene calls are TRBV19 and TRBJ1-1; 8 bases are shared with TRBD1. The CDR3 covers 14 residues. V was pared by 6 bases and J by 5 bases, with 8 bases of the junction left unmatched. Per the germline V gene, CDR1 is LNHDA and CDR2 is SQIVND (reference sequence).

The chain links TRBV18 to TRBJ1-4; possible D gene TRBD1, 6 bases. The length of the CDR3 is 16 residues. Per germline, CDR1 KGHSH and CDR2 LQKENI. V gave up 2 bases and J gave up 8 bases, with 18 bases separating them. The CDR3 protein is CASSPSVGHHREKLFF. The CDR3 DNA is TGTGCCAGCTCACCATCCGTGGGACATCATCGGGAAAAACTGTTTTTT.

This CDR3 reads CASSYSGGTTDTQYF. The CDR3 DNA sequence: TGTGCCAGCAGTTACTCAGGGGGAACCACAGATACGCAGTATTTT. V gene TRBV6-6 combines with J gene TRBJ2-3; a weak D match, TRBD1 (6 bases). Germline loops: CDR1 MNHNY, CDR2 SVGAGI (reference sequence). The V end lost 0 bases, the J end lost 2 bases, and 9 bases lay between the germline ends. CDR3 size: 15 residues.

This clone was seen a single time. DNA of the CDR3: TGTGCCAGCACCCCCAACGGGGGTGGCAATTCACCCCTCCACTTT. It specifies CASTPNGGGNSPLHF. The chain couples TRBV6-5 to TRBJ1-6, with TRBD1 as a possible D gene (5 bases). From germline, CDR1 is MNHEY and CDR2 SVGAGI. The CDR3 runs 15 residues. V lost 7 bases, J lost 7 bases, and 17 bases lay in between.

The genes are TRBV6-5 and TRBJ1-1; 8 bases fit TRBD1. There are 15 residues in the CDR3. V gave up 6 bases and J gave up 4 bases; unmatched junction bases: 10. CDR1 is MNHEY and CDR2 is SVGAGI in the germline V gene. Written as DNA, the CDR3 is TGTGCCAGCAGACCGGACAGGGTTCGGAGCACTGAAGCTTTCTTT. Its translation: CASRPDRVRSTEAFF.

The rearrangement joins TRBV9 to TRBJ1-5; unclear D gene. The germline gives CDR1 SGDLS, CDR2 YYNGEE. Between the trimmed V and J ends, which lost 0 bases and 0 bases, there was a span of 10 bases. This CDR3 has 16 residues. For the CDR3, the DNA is TGTGCCAGCAGCGTAGGAGGGATTTCTAGCAATCAGCCCCAGCATTTT. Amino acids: CASSVGGISSNQPQHF.

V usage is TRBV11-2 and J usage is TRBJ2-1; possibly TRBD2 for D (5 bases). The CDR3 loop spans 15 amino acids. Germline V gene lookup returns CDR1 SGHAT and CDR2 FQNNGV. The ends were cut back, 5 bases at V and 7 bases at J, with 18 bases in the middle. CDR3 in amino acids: CASSPGLTGGNEQFF. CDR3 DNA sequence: TGTGCCAGCAGCCCAGGACTCACCGGTGGGAATGAGCAGTTCTTC. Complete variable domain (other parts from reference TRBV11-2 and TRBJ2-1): EAGVAQSPRYKIIEKRQSVAFWCNPISGHATLYWYQQILGQGPKLLIQFQNNGVVDDSQLPKDRFSAERLKGVDSTLKIQPAKLEDSAVYLCASSPGLTGGNEQFFGPGTRLTVL.

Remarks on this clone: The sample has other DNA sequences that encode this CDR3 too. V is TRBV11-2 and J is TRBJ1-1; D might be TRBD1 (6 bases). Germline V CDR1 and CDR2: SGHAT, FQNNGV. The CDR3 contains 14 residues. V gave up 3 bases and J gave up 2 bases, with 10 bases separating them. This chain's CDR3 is CASSFRGTNTEAFF. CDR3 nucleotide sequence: TGTGCCAGCAGCTTTAGGGGGACCAACACTGAAGCTTTCTTT.

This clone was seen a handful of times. The CDR3 here is CASSFQGRDTGELFF. The CDR3 nucleotides read TGTGCCAGCAGCTTCCAGGGGCGCGACACCGGGGAGCTGTTTTTT. This chain links TRBV7-3 with TRBJ2-2; D is possibly TRBD1 (6 bases). CDR1 SGHTA and CDR2 FQGTGA come from the germline V gene. This CDR3 has 15 amino acids. V dropped 3 bases and J dropped 3 bases, with 11 bases sitting between them. Full variable domain (missing parts from reference TRBV7-3 and TRBJ2-2): GAGVSQTPSNKVTEKGKYVELRCDPISGHTALYWYRQSLGQGPEFLIYFQGTGAADDSGLPNDRFFAVRPEGSVSTLKIQRTERGDSAVYLCASSFQGRDTGELFFGEGSRLTVL.

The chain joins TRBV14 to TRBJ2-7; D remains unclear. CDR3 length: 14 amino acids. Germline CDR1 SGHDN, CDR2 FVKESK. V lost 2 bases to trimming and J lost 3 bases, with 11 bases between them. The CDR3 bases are TGTGCCAGCAGCCAATTGTCACGCGGCTACGAGCAGTACTTC. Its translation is CASSQLSRGYEQYF.